The T cell receptor beta chain described here comes from a study of cytomegalovirus exposure and HLA in healthy donors (dated by TCRdb to the late 2010s). Turning to the overall study: According to an earlier analysis of a few hundred of the donors, about 179 million T cells yielded 117 million unique TCR beta sequences and around 300 Gb of sequence data. About 300 gigabases of sequencing data and roughly 90 million unique TCR sequences were included in an early release covering roughly 600 HLA-typed donors. Of the approximately 400 genotyped donors, approximately 80% fell in the genetic ancestry cluster associated with self-reported Caucasian donors. The aim of the study was to test whether cataloging public T cell receptors could identify signatures of past pathogen exposure. Using immunosequencing, the study profiled T cell repertoires from 666 subjects and related those repertoires to cytomegalovirus serostatus. Besides the first cohort of 666 subjects, a separate validation cohort made up of about 120 different subjects was used. High-throughput TCR immunosequencing, statistical association of individual TCRs with disease status, and machine learning were combined to predict cytomegalovirus infection status. A later analysis re-examined previously published TCR beta repertoires from just over 650 donors and added high-resolution HLA genotyping to investigate patterns of TCR occurrence. In the later analysis, no new phenotypic data were used to find candidate immune exposures; instead, reliance was placed on TCR beta sequences and their occurrence across donors. To decide whether each TCR beta V gene segment behaved as functional or pseudogenic, an earlier analysis of some 580 of the donors relied on high-throughput TCR beta sequencing. Donor age, sex, ethnicity and CMV serostatus were collected together with the repertoire data. A later genetic analysis used genome-wide SNP genotypes for about three fifths of the 666 donors, treating that subset as a discovery cohort. All discovery cohort repertoires had been generated on a single sequencing platform. Both class I and class II loci were covered by HLA typing, at four-digit resolution. Typing coverage differed by locus: A, B, C, DRB1 and DQB1 were typed in roughly 629-640 donors, DQA1 in 522, DPA1 in approximately 600, and DPB1 in approximately 450. Because of strong linkage in the cohort, five DR-DQ haplotypes were treated as single units for association and clustering. Across roughly 420 genotyped donors of the cohort, an average of approximately 200,000 unique TCR beta nucleotide sequences per donor were sequenced, and roughly 20% of those sequences were non-productive. Findings and caveats that apply to the study as a whole: The sequencing pipeline was judged likely to have produced a cluster of highly shared sequence variants as a technical artifact. This cohort had only TCR beta chains sequenced, and the lack of alpha or paired-chain data limited which features could be detected. Compared with equally common non-associated chains, HLA-associated TCR beta chains in a later analysis were more clonally expanded and had lower generation probabilities. In an earlier analysis of approximately 590 of the donors, most TCR beta V segments were observed in productive rearrangements about 90% or about 30% of the time, broadly matching IMGT annotations. Some IMGT-functional V segments, including TRBV6-2 and TRBV6-3, could not be told apart with the 87-base-pair reads, so those segments were excluded. It was suggested by the authors that the approach could potentially be generalized to other disease states and immunological phenotypes. A total of around 150 TCR beta chains were listed by the study as associated with cytomegalovirus. Linkage disequilibrium might explain the correlated functional status among segregating V segments, but an unknown experimental factor could not be ruled out. In a later analysis, several top co-occurrence clusters were reported to appear linked to parvovirus B19, influenza, CMV and Epstein-Barr virus. In a later analysis, the rate of TCR association differed among HLA loci, with DRB1 alleles having the most associated TCRs and HLA-C alleles having the fewest. Most TCR sequences were seen in very few donors, while some public TCRs were found in many individuals. In a later genetic analysis, fewer N-insertions in productive TCRs were reported among donors in an Asian-associated ancestry cluster than the 666-donor mean. A further reported finding was that TCR beta sequences accurately predicted the HLA-A and HLA-B alleles for most subjects in the first cohort. At a false discovery rate of 0.05, a later analysis linked some 18,000 TCR beta sequences to specific HLA alleles. Because HLA typing was missing for some donors at each locus, association tests included only the typed subset. Assigning TCR associations to individual alleles was difficult when HLA alleles, especially DR and DQ, strongly co-occurred. An association between a missense DCLRE1C variant and V-gene and J-gene trimming of TCR beta chains was found in a later genetic analysis and replicated in an independent cohort. Most CMV-associated TCR beta chains appeared to be HLA-restricted in a later analysis, and the HLA associations seemed to be driven largely by CMV exposure. The only immune exposure information available for the cohort was CMV serostatus. About 15 rarely observed V segments, including chromosome 9 orphons, were excluded from the earlier analysis of approximately 600 of the donors because counts were too low. In vitro tests confirmed that a few of the cytomegalovirus-associated TCR beta chains recognize cytomegalovirus antigens. Cytomegalovirus status was reported to be diagnosed by the classifier with high specificity and sensitivity in both the original and validation cohorts. Roughly uniform sequencing depth across donors was assumed in presence/absence analyses, although this assumption may not hold.

Concerning this clone itself: Its recognized antigen is unknown. No base qualities exist here, and no much larger clone lies one base off it.

The cohort was made up of 666 healthy bone marrow donors. Cohort members were all nominally healthy when sampled, although unrecorded immune exposures were likely present. The donor was CMV seropositive and was included in the group of around 300 seropositive cohort members. Every donor gave a peripheral blood sample, and the peripheral blood mononuclear cells from that sample were used for TCR beta sequencing. The Qiagen DNeasy Blood Extraction Kit was used to extract genomic DNA from the blood cell samples. The library was obtained by the immunoSEQ multiplex PCR assay. For the multiplex PCR, a mixture combining 60 forward primers for TCR Vbeta segments and 13 reverse primers for TCR Jbeta segments was used. Amplification of the CDR3 region of rearranged TCR beta genes was performed with a multiplex PCR assay on genomic DNA. On the Illumina HiSeq System, the amplified TCR beta libraries were sequenced as 87-base-pair reads. In the original analysis: In a later analysis, tens of millions of unique TCR beta chains were counted across the approximately 640 repertoires, and roughly 11 million of these chains were shared by at least two donors. Raw reads were error-corrected and collapsed into unique sequences with a nearest-neighbor algorithm that merged closely related sequences to remove PCR and sequencing errors. Alignment of CDR3 sequences to IMGT reference sequences was used to assign V, D and J gene segments. For a sequence to be retained, at least a six-nucleotide match to both a V gene segment and a J gene segment was required. Rearrangements were called productive when the CDR3 lacked stop codons and stayed in frame with V and J; all others were non-productive. CDR3 was defined according to IMGT convention as the region running from the second conserved V-encoded cysteine to the conserved J-encoded phenylalanine. The earlier analysis of some 600 of the donors excluded sequences that lacked an unambiguous match to a single V gene segment. In an earlier analysis of around 590 of the donors, a V segment was called functional when productive rearrangements were above 56.7%, and segregating when the standard deviation between donors exceeded 5%. A statistical classification framework was developed to diagnose cytomegalovirus status using the catalog of TCR beta chain sequences. A later analysis assigned V and J genes by comparing TCR nucleotide sequences with IMGT/GENE-DB human TR gene sequences. In a later analysis, CDR3 sequences and most-parsimonious VDJ recombination scenarios were assigned using the TCRdist pipeline. A later analysis defined each TCR beta chain by its CDR3 amino acid sequence plus V-gene family, and excluded reads lacking a unique V-gene family. A later analysis removed over 500 highly shared, low-generation-probability nucleotide sequences to deal with suspected cross-contamination and a sequencing artifact. A later analysis calculated a clonal expansion index for each public chain from normalized within-repertoire ranks of inferred template counts. In a later analysis, generation probabilities were computed with a VDJ recombination model fitted to out-of-frame rearrangements, and the resulting probabilities were checked against IGoR. A later analysis scored TCR-TCR, TCR-HLA and TCR-CMV co-occurrence with hypergeometric tests, applying a repertoire-size bias correction to TCR pairs. In a later analysis, false discovery rates were estimated by permuting HLA or CMV assignments 20 times. A later analysis grouped co-occurring TCRs with DBSCAN, adding TCRdist sequence similarity when clustering within HLA-allele-positive subsets. Co-occurrence clustering excluded repertoires with fewer than 30,000 or more than 120,000 public chains, plus five with anomalous nucleotide sharing. The clones in this table, taken by TCRdb from immuneACCESS, are in-frame only. Not every clone is retained; where verified, under half of the shortfall comes from an unresolved V gene, and the cause of the rest is unknown. The V and J calls and clone size are taken from that table; D and trimming were inferred from the DNA. A total of about 200,000 clones appear in this sample, approximately 78% of them only once. Clones ranked in the top ten supply 6.5% of the sample.

The junction carries 10 bases between V and J, which are trimmed by 3 bases and 4 bases respectively. The CDR1 and CDR2 encoded by the germline V gene are SQVTM and ANQGSEA. Spanning cysteine to phenylalanine, the CDR3 consists of 13 amino acids. The read is trimmed to its CDR3 DNA, 39 bases read in frame from base 1. Sequenced: PBMCs. The chain is assembled from TRBV29-1 and TRBJ2-1, with TRBD2 perhaps the D gene, on 5 matching bases. This sequence was found in a woman in her forties or fifties in good health and CMV-seropositive. The CDR3 amino acid sequence is: CSVEGREYNEQFF. The bases read TGCAGCGTTGAGGGTCGGGAATACAATGAGCAGTTCTTC.